This TCR beta chain derives from a study of CD8+CD57+ T cells in acquired aplastic anemia. Researchers used genomic DNA as the template to profile TCR beta VDJ and CDR3. TCRdb used MiXCR to reprocess the reads, holding one entry per CDR3 protein. The data contain over 200,000 distinct CDR3 sequences, around 60% of them singletons. This CDR3 is 13 amino acids long. Trimming took off 6 bases at V and 5 bases at J, with 13 bases between the two ends. The V gene's germline CDR1 is SNHLY and CDR2 FYNNEI. This chain uses TRBV2 with TRBJ1-1; D might be TRBD1 (5 bases). Material for sequencing was sorted CD4+, CD8+, or CD8+CD57+ T cells (not recorded which) from PBMCs. This sequence originates from a human donor in good health. The CDR3 coding sequence is TGTGCCAGCAGAGCAGGGTTGGGTACTGAAGCTTTCTTT. Encoded protein: CASRAGLGTEAFF.